Shown below are 16 T cell receptor beta chains from a single sample sequenced in a study of T cells after yellow fever vaccination. TCRdb recomputed calls from the 5' RACE reads with MiXCR, one row per CDR3 protein. The sample holds some 500,000 distinct CDR3 sequences, about 13% seen once. The sample in question was PBMCs, obtained on the day of the yellow fever booster vaccination. The receptors were sampled from a man aged 25-40 years who received the YFV17D yellow fever vaccine.

This chain uses TRBV18 with TRBJ2-1, with 7 bases identical to TRBD1. The CDR3 is 13 amino acids. V shed 2 bases, J shed 8 bases, and the junction held 3 bases outside the gene matches. Germline CDR1 and CDR2: KGHSH and LQKENI. The CDR3 region has the DNA TGTGCCAGCTCACCATCGACAGGGTATGAGCAGTTCTTC. Amino acids: CASSPSTGYEQFF.

This clonotype was observed a few times. The chain couples TRBV5-5 to TRBJ2-1, with a weak D call TRBD1 (6 bases). Germline values: CDR1 SGHKS, CDR2 YYEKEE (reference sequence). The CDR3 runs to 16 residues. Between the trimmed V and J ends, which lost 2 bases and 0 bases, there was a span of 12 bases. CDR3 in amino acids: CASSLMGQSSYNEQFF. The CDR3 nucleotides are TGTGCCAGCAGCTTAATGGGACAAAGCTCCTACAATGAGCAGTTCTTC.

This clonotype has a handful of counts. V is TRBV27 and J is TRBJ2-7; the D gene could be TRBD1 or TRBD2 (6 bases each). With 4 bases removed from V and 3 bases from J, the gap between germline ends came to 19 bases. The germline V gene encodes CDR1 MNHEY and CDR2 SMNVEV (reference sequence). The CDR3 has 16 amino acids. CDR3 in amino acids: CASSSPTGGLNYEQYF. CDR3 coding DNA: TGTGCCAGCAGTTCCCCGACAGGAGGGTTAAACTACGAGCAGTACTTC.

The chain links TRBV20-1 to TRBJ2-4; the match to TRBD1 covers 10 bases. CDR1 DFQATT and CDR2 SNEGSKA come from the germline V gene (reference sequence). V dropped 3 bases and J dropped 1; count of bases not matched to a gene: 15. This CDR3 comprises 19 residues. CDR3 loop: CSASNVGQGLGRAKNIQYF. Written as DNA, the CDR3 is TGCAGTGCTAGTAATGTGGGACAGGGGTTGGGGCGGGCCAAAAACATTCAGTACTTC.

The chain is built from TRBV7-9 and TRBJ1-1; perhaps TRBD1 as D (6 bases). With 4 bases removed from V and 0 bases from J, the gap between germline ends came to 12 bases. CDR1 is SEHNR, CDR2 FQNEAQ, per germline (reference sequence). The CDR3 is 15 residues long. The CDR3 loop reads CASSSRTDLNTEAFF. In DNA, the CDR3 is TGTGCCAGCAGCTCTAGGACAGACCTGAACACTGAAGCTTTCTTT.

The V and J genes are TRBV5-1 and TRBJ2-5; perhaps TRBD2 as D (6 bases). CDR1 SGHRS and CDR2 YFSETQ come from the germline V gene. V shed 0 bases and J shed 0 bases, with 9 bases lying between them. The CDR3 consists of 15 residues. In DNA form, the CDR3 reads TGCGCCAGCAGCTTGGATGGAGGGAACCAAGAGACCCAGTACTTC. The encoded protein is CASSLDGGNQETQYF.

The V call is TRBV6-2 or TRBV6-3, the J call TRBJ2-7; 8 nucleotides agree with TRBD2. J lost 0 bases, V lost 4 bases, and 2 bases had no gene match. The germline V gene has CDR1 MNHEY and CDR2 SVGEGT. CDR3 length: 14 residues. The CDR3 DNA reads TGTGCCAGCAGTTTTAGCGGGATCTCCTACGAGCAGTACTTC. Protein: CASSFSGISYEQYF.

This clonotype was seen a handful of times. V is TRBV18 and J is TRBJ2-7; possibly TRBD2 for D (5 bases). The germline V gene has CDR1 KGHSH and CDR2 LQKENI. The CDR3 length is 14 residues. Trimming removed 6 bases at V and 2 bases at J, with 14 bases between. CDR3 in amino acids: CASSLSGGAYEQYF. The CDR3 DNA follows: TGTGCCAGCTCTCTGAGCGGTGGCGCCTACGAGCAGTACTTC.

This clonotype was counted a few times. This chain joins TRBV7-2 and TRBJ2-2, with 7 bases fitting TRBD2. Germline V lookup: CDR1 SGHTA, CDR2 FQGNSA. Trimming removed 9 bases from V and 0 bases from J; junction bases left unmatched: 4. This CDR3 contains 14 residues. The CDR3 region is CASKRGANTGELFF. CDR3 nucleotides: TGTGCCAGTAAGCGGGGAGCGAACACCGGGGAGCTGTTTTTT.

This chain links TRBV20-1 with TRBJ1-2; 9 bases match TRBD1. With 6 bases clipped from V and 2 bases from J, the junction kept 4 bases outside the gene matches. The CDR3 spans 13 residues. Germline values: CDR1 DFQATT, CDR2 SNEGSKA (reference sequence). CDR3 sequence (DNA): TGCAGTGCAGGACAGGGGCACAACTATGGCTACACCTTC. Protein: CSAGQGHNYGYTF.

This chain connects TRBV6-5 to TRBJ2-1; D remains unclear. The germline V and J ends were trimmed by 4 bases and 5 bases, with 12 bases remaining between them. Germline assignment: CDR1 MNHEY and CDR2 SVGAGI. The CDR3 sequence is 14 residues long. CDR3 nucleotide sequence: TGTGCCAGCAGTTCTACGACCCCGGACAATGAGCAGTTCTTC. This sequence encodes CASSSTTPDNEQFF.

The sample holds a few counts of this clonotype. The rearrangement links TRBV6-2 or TRBV6-3 to TRBJ2-1; a possible D gene is TRBD2 (6 bases). Trimming cost V 2 bases and J 7 bases, with 6 bases left between them. The CDR3 contains 12 residues. Per the germline V gene, CDR1 is MNHEY and CDR2 is SVGEGT. The CDR3 here is CASSYRENEQFF. For the CDR3, the DNA is TGTGCCAGCAGTTACCGGGAGAATGAGCAGTTCTTC.

This chain uses TRBV6-4 with TRBJ2-2, with unresolved D. Trimming pared 0 bases from V and 4 bases from J, leaving 3 bases between. CDR1 is MRHNA and CDR2 is SNTAGT in the germline V gene. CDR3 length: 13 residues. CDR3 coding DNA: TGTGCCAGCAGTGACTCTCTCACCGGGGAGCTGTTTTTT. This sequence encodes CASSDSLTGELFF.

This clonotype appeared a few times. This chain joins TRBV29-1 and TRBJ2-7, with a weak D call TRBD1 (5 bases). Germline values: CDR1 SQVTM, CDR2 ANQGSEA. The CDR3 totals 11 residues. V was trimmed by 4 bases and J by 5 bases, leaving 9 bases between them. CDR3 sequence (DNA): TGCAGCGTTGGACAGAGAAACGAGCAGTACTTC. It encodes CSVGQRNEQYF.

The gene calls are TRBV5-1 and TRBJ2-3, with 9 positions matching TRBD1. The CDR3 spans 17 residues. CDR1 is SGHRS and CDR2 is YFSETQ in the germline V gene. With V trimmed by 0 bases and J by 6 bases, 11 bases remained unmatched. As DNA, the CDR3 is TGCGCCAGCAGCTTGGGTGCCCCCGGGACAGGGACGGATACGCAGTATTTT. Translating gives CASSLGAPGTGTDTQYF. The entire variable domain, with the rest obtained from reference TRBV5-1 and TRBJ2-3, is as follows: KAGVTQTPRYLIKTRGQQVTLSCSPISGHRSVSWYQQTPGQGLQFLFEYFSETQRNKGNFPGRFSGRQFSNSRSEMNVSTLELGDSALYLCASSLGAPGTGTDTQYFGPGTRLTVL.

This clonotype was seen only a few times. The V gene is TRBV27, the J gene TRBJ2-2; 8 nucleotides agree with TRBD1. This CDR3 has 16 amino acids. Germline loops: CDR1 MNHEY, CDR2 SMNVEV (reference sequence). Losses at the gene ends were 2 bases for V and 1 base for J; bases not matched to a gene: 3. CDR3 nucleotide sequence: TGTGCCAGCAGTTTACCTGACAGGGGGAACACCGGGGAGCTGTTTTTT. It specifies CASSLPDRGNTGELFF.